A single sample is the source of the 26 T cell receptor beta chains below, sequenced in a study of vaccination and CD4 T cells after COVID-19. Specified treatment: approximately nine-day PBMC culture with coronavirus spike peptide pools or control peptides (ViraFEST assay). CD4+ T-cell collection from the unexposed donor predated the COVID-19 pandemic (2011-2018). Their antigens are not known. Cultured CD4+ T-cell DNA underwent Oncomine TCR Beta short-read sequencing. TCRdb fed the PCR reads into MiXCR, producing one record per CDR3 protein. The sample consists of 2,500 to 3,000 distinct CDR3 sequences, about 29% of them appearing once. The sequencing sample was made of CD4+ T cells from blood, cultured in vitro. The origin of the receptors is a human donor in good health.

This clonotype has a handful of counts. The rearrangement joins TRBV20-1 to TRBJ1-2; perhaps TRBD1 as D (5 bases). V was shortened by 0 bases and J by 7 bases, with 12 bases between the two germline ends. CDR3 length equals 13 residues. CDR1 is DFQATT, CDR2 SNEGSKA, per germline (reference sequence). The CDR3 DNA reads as TGCAGTGCTAGAGATCCCAATGGGGGTGGCTACACCTTC. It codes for CSARDPNGGGYTF.

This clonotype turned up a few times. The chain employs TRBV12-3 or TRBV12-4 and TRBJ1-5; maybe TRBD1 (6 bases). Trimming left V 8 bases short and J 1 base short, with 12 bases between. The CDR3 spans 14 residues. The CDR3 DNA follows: TGTGCCAGCTCCATACAGGGCAGCAATCAGCCCCAGCATTTT. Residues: CASSIQGSNQPQHF.

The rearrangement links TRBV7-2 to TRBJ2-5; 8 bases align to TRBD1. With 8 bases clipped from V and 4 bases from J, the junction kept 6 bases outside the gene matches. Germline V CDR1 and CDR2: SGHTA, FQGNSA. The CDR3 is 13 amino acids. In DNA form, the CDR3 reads TGTGCCAGCTGCAGGGGGCGTGGAGAGACCCAGTACTTC. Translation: CASCRGRGETQYF.

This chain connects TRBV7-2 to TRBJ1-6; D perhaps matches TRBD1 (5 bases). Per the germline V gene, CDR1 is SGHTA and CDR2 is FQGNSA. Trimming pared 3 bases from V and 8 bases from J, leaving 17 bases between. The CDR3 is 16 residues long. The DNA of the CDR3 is TGTGCCAGCAGCTTTCAGGGACCCATTTCGGATTCACCCCTCCACTTT. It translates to CASSFQGPISDSPLHF.

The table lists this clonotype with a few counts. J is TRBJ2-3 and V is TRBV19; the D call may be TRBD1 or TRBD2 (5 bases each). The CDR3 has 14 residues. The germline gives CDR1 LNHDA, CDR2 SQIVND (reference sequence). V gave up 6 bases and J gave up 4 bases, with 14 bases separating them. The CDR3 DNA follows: TGTGCCAGTAGGGGACGGCCATCTTCAGATACGCAGTATTTT. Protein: CASRGRPSSDTQYF. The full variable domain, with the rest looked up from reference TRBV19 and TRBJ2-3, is DGGITQSPKYLFRKEGQNVTLSCEQNLNHDAMYWYRQDPGQGLRLIYYSQIVNDFQKGDIAEGYSVSREKKESFPLTVTSAQKNPTAFYLCASRGRPSSDTQYFGPGTRLTVL.

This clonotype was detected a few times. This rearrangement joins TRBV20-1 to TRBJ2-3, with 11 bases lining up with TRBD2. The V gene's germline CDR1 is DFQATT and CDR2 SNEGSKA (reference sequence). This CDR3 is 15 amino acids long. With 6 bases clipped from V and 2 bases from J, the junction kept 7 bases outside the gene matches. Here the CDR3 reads CSARLAGSLTDTQYF. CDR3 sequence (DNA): TGCAGTGCACGACTAGCGGGGAGCCTCACAGATACGCAGTATTTT.

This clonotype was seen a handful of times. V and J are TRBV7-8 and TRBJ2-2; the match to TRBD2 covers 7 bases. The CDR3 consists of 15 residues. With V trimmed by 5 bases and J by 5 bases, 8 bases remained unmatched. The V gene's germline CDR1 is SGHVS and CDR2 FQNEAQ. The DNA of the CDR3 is TGTGCCAGCAGCCCAGCGGGGATTGTAACCGGGGAGCTGTTTTTT. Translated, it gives CASSPAGIVTGELFF.

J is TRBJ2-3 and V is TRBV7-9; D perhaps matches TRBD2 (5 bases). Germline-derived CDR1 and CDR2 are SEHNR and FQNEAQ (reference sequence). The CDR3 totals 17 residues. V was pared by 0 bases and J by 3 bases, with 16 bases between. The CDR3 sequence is CASSLANPGKRTDTQYF. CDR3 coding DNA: TGTGCCAGCAGCTTAGCCAATCCGGGGAAGAGGACAGATACGCAGTATTTT.

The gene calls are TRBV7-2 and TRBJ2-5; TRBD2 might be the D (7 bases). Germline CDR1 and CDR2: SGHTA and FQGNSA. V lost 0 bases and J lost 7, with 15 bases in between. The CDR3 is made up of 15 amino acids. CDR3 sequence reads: CASSLAEGGMGTQYF. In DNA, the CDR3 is TGTGCCAGCAGCTTAGCGGAGGGGGGGATGGGGACCCAGTACTTC.

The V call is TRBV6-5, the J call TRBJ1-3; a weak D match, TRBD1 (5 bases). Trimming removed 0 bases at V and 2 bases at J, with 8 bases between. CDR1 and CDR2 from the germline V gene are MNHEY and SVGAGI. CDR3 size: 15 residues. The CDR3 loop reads CASSYSMGAGNTIYF. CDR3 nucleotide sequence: TGTGCCAGCAGTTACTCGATGGGGGCTGGAAACACCATATATTTT.

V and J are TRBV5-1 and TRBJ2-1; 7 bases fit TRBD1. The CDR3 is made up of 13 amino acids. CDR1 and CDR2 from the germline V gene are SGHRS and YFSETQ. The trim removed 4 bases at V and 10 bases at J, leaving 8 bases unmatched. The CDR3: CASSTDRDGEQFF. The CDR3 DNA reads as TGCGCCAGCAGCACCGACAGGGATGGCGAGCAGTTCTTC. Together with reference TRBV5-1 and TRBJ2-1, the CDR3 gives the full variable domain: KAGVTQTPRYLIKTRGQQVTLSCSPISGHRSVSWYQQTPGQGLQFLFEYFSETQRNKGNFPGRFSGRQFSNSRSEMNVSTLELGDSALYLCASSTDRDGEQFFGPGTRLTVL.

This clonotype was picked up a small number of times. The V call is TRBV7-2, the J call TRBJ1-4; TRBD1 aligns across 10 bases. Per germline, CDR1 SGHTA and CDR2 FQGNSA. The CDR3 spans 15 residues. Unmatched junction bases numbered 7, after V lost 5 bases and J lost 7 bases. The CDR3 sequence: CASSGGTGESEKLFF. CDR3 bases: TGTGCCAGCAGCGGAGGGACAGGGGAAAGTGAAAAACTGTTTTTT.

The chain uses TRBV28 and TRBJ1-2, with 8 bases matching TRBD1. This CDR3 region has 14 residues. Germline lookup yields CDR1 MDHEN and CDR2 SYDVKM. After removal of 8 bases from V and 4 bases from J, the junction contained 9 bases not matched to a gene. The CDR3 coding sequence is TGTGCCAGCGATACCCTTGGACAGGGCTATGGCTACACCTTC. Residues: CASDTLGQGYGYTF.

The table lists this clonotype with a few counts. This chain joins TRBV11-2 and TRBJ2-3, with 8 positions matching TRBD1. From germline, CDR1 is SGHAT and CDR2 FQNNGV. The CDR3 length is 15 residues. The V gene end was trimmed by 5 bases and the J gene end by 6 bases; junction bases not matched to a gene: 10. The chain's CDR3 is CASSRQGLTLDTQYF. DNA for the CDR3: TGTGCCAGCAGCCGACAGGGGCTTACGTTGGATACGCAGTATTTT.

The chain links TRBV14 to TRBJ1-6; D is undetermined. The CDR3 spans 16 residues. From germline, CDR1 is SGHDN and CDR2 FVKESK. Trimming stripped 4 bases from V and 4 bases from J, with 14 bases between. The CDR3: CASSPTGRGYNSPLHF. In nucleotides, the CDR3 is TGTGCCAGCAGCCCGACGGGTCGGGGATATAATTCACCCCTCCACTTT.

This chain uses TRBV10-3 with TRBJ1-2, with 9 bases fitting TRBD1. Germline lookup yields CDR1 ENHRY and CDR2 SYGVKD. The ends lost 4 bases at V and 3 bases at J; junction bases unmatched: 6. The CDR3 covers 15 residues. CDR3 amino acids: CAISGDRDYYYGYTF. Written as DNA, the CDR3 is TGTGCCATCAGTGGGGACAGGGATTATTACTATGGCTACACCTTC.

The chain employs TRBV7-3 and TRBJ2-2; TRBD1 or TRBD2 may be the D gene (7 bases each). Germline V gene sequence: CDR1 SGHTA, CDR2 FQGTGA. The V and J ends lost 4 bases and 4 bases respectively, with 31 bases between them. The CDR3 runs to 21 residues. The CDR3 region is CASSSIGGQGGLSTGTGELFF. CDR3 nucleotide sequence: TGTGCCAGCAGCTCCATCGGGGGGCAGGGGGGATTGAGTACGGGCACCGGGGAGCTGTTTTTT.

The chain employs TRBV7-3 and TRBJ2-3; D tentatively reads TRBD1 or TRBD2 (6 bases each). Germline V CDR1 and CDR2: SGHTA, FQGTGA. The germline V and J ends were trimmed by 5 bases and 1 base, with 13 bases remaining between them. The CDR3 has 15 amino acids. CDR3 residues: CASSPGGGGTDTQYF. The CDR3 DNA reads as TGTGCCAGCAGCCCCGGGGGCGGGGGCACAGATACGCAGTATTTT.

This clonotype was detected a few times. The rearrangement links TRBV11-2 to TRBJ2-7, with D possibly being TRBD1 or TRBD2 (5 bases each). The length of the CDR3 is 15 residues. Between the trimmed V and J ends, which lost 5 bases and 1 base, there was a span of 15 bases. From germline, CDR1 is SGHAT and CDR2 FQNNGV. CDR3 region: CASSTRDVGSYEQYF. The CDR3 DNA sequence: TGTGCCAGCAGCACCCGGGACGTTGGATCCTACGAGCAGTACTTC.

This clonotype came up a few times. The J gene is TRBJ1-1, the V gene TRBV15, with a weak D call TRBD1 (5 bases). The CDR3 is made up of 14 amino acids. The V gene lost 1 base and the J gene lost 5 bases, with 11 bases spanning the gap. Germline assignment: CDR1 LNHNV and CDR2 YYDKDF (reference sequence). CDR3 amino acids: CATSRGRGVTEAFF. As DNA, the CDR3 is TGTGCCACCAGCAGAGGGCGGGGGGTAACTGAAGCTTTCTTT.

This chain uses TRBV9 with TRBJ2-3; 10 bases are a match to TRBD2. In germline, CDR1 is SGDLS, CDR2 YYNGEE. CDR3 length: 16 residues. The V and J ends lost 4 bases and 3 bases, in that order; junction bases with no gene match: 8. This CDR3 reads CASSRYSGGVTDTQYF. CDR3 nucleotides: TGTGCCAGCAGCCGATACAGCGGGGGGGTGACAGATACGCAGTATTTT. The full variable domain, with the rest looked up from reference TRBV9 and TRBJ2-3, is DSGVTQTPKHLITATGQRVTLRCSPRSGDLSVYWYQQSLDQGLQFLIQYYNGEERAKGNILERFSAQQFPDLHSELNLSSLELGDSALYFCASSRYSGGVTDTQYFGPGTRLTVL.

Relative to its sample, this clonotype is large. CDR3 protein: CASSPQHLGPQGLNSPLHF. DNA of the CDR3: TGTGCCAGCTCACCCCAACACCTGGGTCCACAGGGGTTAAATTCACCCCTCCACTTT. V is TRBV18 and J is TRBJ1-6, with 7 bases lining up with TRBD1. V lost 3 bases and J lost 7; bases outside the gene matches: 18. Germline-derived CDR1 and CDR2 are KGHSH and LQKENI. The CDR3 has 19 residues. Combining the CDR3 with reference TRBV18 and TRBJ1-6 gives the whole variable domain NAGVMQNPRHLVRRRGQEARLRCSPMKGHSHVYWYRQLPEEGLKFMVYLQKENIIDESGMPKERFSAEFPKEGPSILRIQQVVRGDSAAYFCASSPQHLGPQGLNSPLHFGNGTRLTVT.

The CDR3 spells CASSSPRMNTEAFF. The DNA of the CDR3 is TGTGCCAGCAGCTCCCCCAGGATGAACACTGAAGCTTTCTTT. The genes are TRBV5-4 and TRBJ1-1; no definite D call. The V end lost 3 bases, the J end lost 0 bases, and 9 bases lay between the germline ends. The CDR3 totals 14 residues. CDR1 and CDR2 from the germline V gene are SGHNT and YYREEE (reference sequence).

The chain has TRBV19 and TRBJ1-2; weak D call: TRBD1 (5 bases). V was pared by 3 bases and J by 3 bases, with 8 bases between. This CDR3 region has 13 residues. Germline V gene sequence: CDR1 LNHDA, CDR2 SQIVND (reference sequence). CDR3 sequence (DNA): TGTGCCAGTAGTATTCAGGGCGACTATGGCTACACCTTC. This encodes CASSIQGDYGYTF.

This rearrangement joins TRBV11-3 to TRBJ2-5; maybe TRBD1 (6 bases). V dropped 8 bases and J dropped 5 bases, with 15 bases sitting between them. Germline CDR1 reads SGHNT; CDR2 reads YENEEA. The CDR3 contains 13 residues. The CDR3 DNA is TGTGCCAGCGCATCAGGGGTTCGGGAGACCCAGTACTTC. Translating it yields CASASGVRETQYF.

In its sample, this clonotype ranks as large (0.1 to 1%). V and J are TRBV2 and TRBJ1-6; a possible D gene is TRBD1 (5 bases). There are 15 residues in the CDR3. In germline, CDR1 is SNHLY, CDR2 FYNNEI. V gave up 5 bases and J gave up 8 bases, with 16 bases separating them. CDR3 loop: CASSPSGQGHSPLHF. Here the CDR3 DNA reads TGTGCCAGCAGTCCGTCAGGACAAGGCCATTCACCCCTCCACTTT.